The 15 T cell receptor beta chains in this list originate from one sample, sequenced in a study of cytomegalovirus exposure and HLA in healthy donors. Only in-frame clones appear in the TCRdb table, and some are missing; sequencing was by immunoSEQ multiplex PCR. There are about 160,000 clones in the sample; about 96% occur only once, and roughly 0.83% lies in the top ten. The source material was PBMCs. These receptor sequences come from a woman younger than 35 in good health and CMV-seronegative.

This clone was seen more than once but under ten times. The V and J genes are TRBV15 and TRBJ1-1, with 7 bases matching TRBD1. Germline V gives CDR1 LNHNV, CDR2 YYDKDF (reference sequence). This CDR3 region has 15 residues. V gave up 4 bases and J gave up 0 bases; unmatched junction bases: 5. The CDR3 DNA sequence: TGTGCCACCAGCACGACCGGGACAGTGAACACTGAAGCTTTCTTT. It specifies CATSTTGTVNTEAFF.

DNA for the CDR3: TGTGCCAGCAGTTACGTCCTGCTGGGCGAGGATACGCAGTATTTT. Translation: CASSYVLLGEDTQYF. The chain links TRBV6-6 to TRBJ2-3; D is unclear. V dropped 2 bases and J dropped 6 bases, with 15 bases sitting between them. The CDR3 extends over 15 amino acids. CDR1 and CDR2 (germline): MNHNY, SVGAGI (reference sequence).

The chain links TRBV19 to TRBJ2-1, with a weak D call TRBD2 (6 bases). The CDR3 is 14 amino acids. V lost 5 bases to trimming and J lost 4 bases, with 12 bases between them. The V gene's germline CDR1 is LNHDA and CDR2 SQIVND (reference sequence). CDR3 residues: CASSSGVGYNEQFF. The CDR3 DNA follows: TGTGCCAGTAGTTCGGGGGTTGGGTACAATGAGCAGTTCTTC.

J is TRBJ2-5 and V is TRBV5-4; D gene ambiguous. V lost 2 bases to trimming and J lost 2 bases, with 10 bases between them. The CDR3 has 14 amino acids. Germline V lookup: CDR1 SGHNT, CDR2 YYREEE (reference sequence). CDR3 residues: CASSFPGRQETQYF. CDR3 nucleotide sequence: TGTGCCAGCAGCTTCCCAGGCAGACAAGAGACCCAGTACTTC.

J is TRBJ1-5 and V is TRBV6-1; TRBD1 matches at 8 bases. V lost 5 bases to trimming and J lost 7 bases; unmatched junction nucleotides: 4. Germline V gene sequence: CDR1 MNHNS, CDR2 SASEGT. This CDR3 comprises 13 residues. CDR3 DNA sequence: TGTGCCAGCAGTCGACAGGGGAGCCAGCCCCAGCATTTT. This gives the protein CASSRQGSQPQHF.

The chain is built from TRBV5-6 and TRBJ1-6, with a weak D call TRBD1 (5 bases). Trimming cost V 0 bases and J 2 bases, with 9 bases left between them. CDR1 is SGHDT, CDR2 YYEEEE, per germline. The CDR3 covers 16 residues. The CDR3 DNA is TGTGCCAGCAGCTTGGTAGGGGCAGCCTATAATTCACCCCTCCACTTT. Encoded protein: CASSLVGAAYNSPLHF.

The chain couples TRBV5-1 to TRBJ2-7, with D perhaps matching TRBD1 (7 bases). Trimming shortened V by 5 bases and J by 0 bases, and 15 bases separated the two germline ends. The germline V gene has CDR1 SGHRS and CDR2 YFSETQ. This CDR3 has 15 residues. CDR3 sequence (DNA): TGCGCCAGCAGTCTCGGGGGACAGAGCTCCTACGAGCAGTACTTC. This translates into CASSLGGQSSYEQYF.

The rearrangement joins TRBV2 to TRBJ2-7; TRBD2 might be the D (5 bases). The CDR3 runs to 14 residues. Germline V gene lookup returns CDR1 SNHLY and CDR2 FYNNEI. V was shortened by 3 bases and J by 6 bases, with 15 bases between the two germline ends. In DNA, the CDR3 is TGTGCCAGCAGTGATCACGCCGGGGTGGGCGAGCAGTACTTC. Translating gives CASSDHAGVGEQYF.

The rearrangement links TRBV27 to TRBJ2-7; maybe TRBD1 (6 bases). The CDR3 is 14 amino acids. Trimming removed 0 bases at V and 5 bases at J, with 11 bases between. In germline, CDR1 is MNHEY, CDR2 SMNVEV (reference sequence). The CDR3 is CASSLSTGNHEQYF. In DNA, the CDR3 is TGTGCCAGCAGTTTATCAACAGGGAACCACGAGCAGTACTTC.

The rearrangement uses TRBV6-5 and TRBJ2-2; D is ambiguous. Germline V CDR1 and CDR2: MNHEY, SVGAGI. V was pared by 2 bases and J by 2 bases, with 6 bases between. The CDR3 has 14 amino acids. The CDR3 loop is CASSYRTNTGELFF. DNA of the CDR3: TGTGCCAGCAGTTACCGAACAAACACCGGGGAGCTGTTTTTT.

J is TRBJ1-3 and V is TRBV4-1, with D uncertain. Germline CDR1 is MGHRA and CDR2 is YSYEKL. This CDR3 region has 14 residues. The V gene lost 0 bases and the J gene lost 8 bases, with 11 bases spanning the gap. CDR3 nucleotide sequence: TGCGCCAGCAGCCAAGAAGCTTTGGGAGACACCATATATTTT. This codes for CASSQEALGDTIYF.

V is TRBV7-9 and J is TRBJ2-1; D uncertain. The CDR3 is 13 residues long. Germline assignment: CDR1 SEHNR and CDR2 FQNEAQ (reference sequence). V was clipped by 5 bases and J by 8 bases, with 13 bases between them. CDR3 amino acids: CASSARLDDEQFF. CDR3 bases: TGTGCCAGCAGCGCTAGACTTGACGATGAGCAGTTCTTC.

The chain's CDR3 is CASSQDNSGYTF. CDR3 sequence (DNA): TGTGCCAGCAGCCAGGACAATTCGGGCTACACCTTC. J is TRBJ1-2 and V is TRBV11-2; tentatively, D is TRBD1 (5 bases). The ends were cut back, 5 bases at V and 8 bases at J, with 12 bases in the middle. Germline lookup yields CDR1 SGHAT and CDR2 FQNNGV. This CDR3 has 12 residues.

The rearrangement uses TRBV7-2 and TRBJ1-3; 9 bases are shared with TRBD1. The CDR3 runs 17 residues. Germline V gives CDR1 SGHTA, CDR2 FQGNSA. J lost 1 base, V lost 0 bases, and 4 bases had no gene match. The CDR3 region is CASSLAGTGISGNTIYF. CDR3 bases: TGTGCCAGCAGCTTAGCCGGGACAGGGATATCTGGAAACACCATATATTTT. Supplemented by reference TRBV7-2 and TRBJ1-3, the full variable domain reads GAGVSQSPSNKVTEKGKDVELRCDPISGHTALYWYRQSLGQGLEFLIYFQGNSAPDKSGLPSDRFSAERTGGSVSTLTIQRTQQEDSAVYLCASSLAGTGISGNTIYFGEGSWLTVV.

This sequence joins TRBV18 and TRBJ2-7; D not resolved. Deletions cut 3 bases from V and 3 bases from J, with 15 bases between. Germline lookup yields CDR1 KGHSH and CDR2 LQKENI. The CDR3 contains 15 residues. The CDR3 spells CASSPYSHTNYEQYF. CDR3 DNA: TGTGCCAGCTCACCTTACTCCCACACTAACTACGAGCAGTACTTC. The full variable domain, with the rest looked up from reference TRBV18 and TRBJ2-7, is NAGVMQNPRHLVRRRGQEARLRCSPMKGHSHVYWYRQLPEEGLKFMVYLQKENIIDESGMPKERFSAEFPKEGPSILRIQQVVRGDSAAYFCASSPYSHTNYEQYFGPGTRLTVT.